The entry that follows covers one T cell receptor beta chain sequence. Its specificity is unknown. The data stem from a study of tumor and adjacent non-tumor tissue in lung cancer. Per the germline V gene, CDR1 is DFQATT and CDR2 is SNEGSKA (reference sequence). The CDR3 contains 16 residues. Study results and caveats: Tumor tissue had significantly higher TCR diversity than normal lung.

TCRbeta libraries were built with three rounds of nested PCR, modified from ARM-PCR. MiXCR, run by TCRdb on the multiplex PCR reads, gives a single entry per CDR3 protein. This table has approximately 120,000 distinct CDR3 sequences, roughly 80% appearing once. No cell sorting was done before RNA was extracted from the tissue. This clonotype was sampled from a woman aged 55-69 years with non-small cell lung cancer. The rearrangement joins TRBV20-1 to TRBJ2-1; possibly TRBD2 for D (5 bases). The J call may not be correct, given that the DNA end is closer to TRBJ2-7. The sample was lung tumor tissue. CDR3 protein: CSARHGVHYSYNKQYF. CDR3 nucleotide sequence: TGCAGTGCCAGACACGGGGTTCATTACTCCTACAATAAGCAGTACTTC.